This TCR beta chain was found in a study of blood T cell repertoires in COVID-19. Study details: The United States, Italy and Spain supplied acute and convalescent COVID-19 samples. T cells, B-cell-depleted T cells, or PBMCs supplied cDNA or gDNA.

This CDR3 region has 14 residues. Germline CDR1 reads MDHEN; CDR2 reads SYDVKM. Trimming left V 6 bases short and J 5 bases short, with 16 bases between. Here immunoSEQ multiplex PCR was the method, and the copy in TCRdb shows in-frame clones only, minus some. The sample carries 45,000 to 50,000 clones, roughly nine tenths recorded once. This chain links TRBV28 with TRBJ2-5, with D possibly matching TRBD2 (7 bases). The sample consisted of peripheral blood. The TCR sequence derives from a human donor in a cohort sampled during active COVID-19. As DNA, the CDR3 is TGTGCCAGCAGCCCCGCGGGGGCGAGGGAGACCCAGTACTTC. Its translation is CASSPAGARETQYF.